This T cell receptor beta chain is drawn from a study of shared clonotypes between healthy human individuals. The CDR3 is 14 residues long. Trimming took off 2 bases at V and 4 bases at J, with 12 bases between the two ends. The V gene's germline CDR1 is SGHTS and CDR2 YDEGEE. This table comes from immunoSEQ multiplex PCR, and its TCRdb copy is limited to in-frame clones, with some not included. The table includes more than 2,000,000 clones, about 92% detected once. The source material was naive CD4+ T cells sorted from blood. Stated subset: CD45RA+ positively selected. The clonotype was recovered from a man aged 18 to 30 in good health. V gene TRBV5-8 combines with J gene TRBJ1-2; D unresolved. CDR3 sequence reads: CASSFSERGYGYTF. CDR3 DNA: TGTGCCAGCAGCTTTTCCGAACGGGGCTATGGCTACACCTTC.